Here is one T cell receptor (beta chain) with its context. Its matching antigen is unknown. CDR3 length: 15 residues. J lost 1 base, V lost 6 bases, and 8 bases had no gene match. Germline V gives CDR1 MNHEY, CDR2 SMNVEV (reference sequence). This entry is derived from a study of PD-L1 blockade in urothelial cancer. Study at large: About 85% of the roughly 30 patients were males with bladder-origin urothelial cancer. Findings and limits, study-wide: Below-median pretreatment blood TCR clonality was a predictor of better survival. Those with durable benefit had larger increases in tumor-associated blood clones at 3 weeks.

Spike-ins of synthetic TCR analog templates went into each PCR. Assay: immunoSEQ multiplex PCR; the TCRdb copy retains only in-frame clones and omits some. Among tens of thousands of clones listed, around 84% were seen once. The time point was: pretreatment peripheral blood. Source: PBMCs, taken around atezolizumab (anti-PD-L1) treatment. This TCR was sampled from a man aged 55 to 69 with urothelial cancer. This sequence joins TRBV27 and TRBJ2-7; 8 bases are a match to TRBD2. CDR3 nucleotides: TGTGCCAGCAGGACGCCGGGAGGGCCGTCCTACGAGCAGTACTTC. Its translation is CASRTPGGPSYEQYF.